This paragraph reports one TCR beta chain. Its antigen remains unidentified. Treatment given: around 19 received Ad26.COV2.S at low or high dose, single or two shots; several received placebo; per-sample allocation not given. Sample collection was performed on day 63 after the first vaccine or placebo injection. Vaccination used an Ad26 vector expressing Wuhan-strain SARS-CoV-2 spike. The sample originates from a study of Ad26.COV2.S vaccination and SARS-CoV-2 variants. In the study overall: The donor was enrolled in the Ad26.COV2.S arm of the COV1001 trial. Ad26.COV2.S given intramuscularly, once or twice 56 days apart. Study observations and caveats: Higher spike-specific TCR breadth was found in vaccine recipients than in placebo recipients.

Sequencing was performed with immunoSEQ multiplex PCR; in TCRdb, only in-frame clones are kept and a portion is missing. The table lists 350,000 to 500,000 clones, less than 95% of them singletons. Trimming removed 0 bases from V and 6 bases from J, with 6 bases in between. Germline CDR1 and CDR2: KGHSH and LQKENI. There are 13 residues in the CDR3. The chain carries TRBV18 and TRBJ1-5; D is undetermined. The sequencing used peripheral blood, collected in a trial of Ad26.COV2.S vaccine versus placebo. The source of this sequence is a person between 18 and 65 years old who received the Ad26.COV2.S COVID-19 vaccine or a placebo. The CDR3 here is CASSPPGTQPQHF. CDR3 in DNA: TGTGCCAGCTCACCACCCGGTACTCAGCCCCAGCATTTT.